Listed here are 19 T cell receptor beta chains from one sample, sequenced in a study of OX40 agonist ivuxolimab in advanced cancers. TCRdb's copy holds only in-frame clones and misses some; the assay was immunoSEQ multiplex PCR. The table has around 53,000 clones, around nine tenths seen once. Sequenced here: CD4+ or CD8+ T cells sorted from blood, sampled in a trial of the OX40 agonist ivuxolimab. These receptors came from an adult with an advanced solid tumor such as melanoma, head and neck, liver or kidney cancer.

The chain is built from TRBV9 and TRBJ2-5, with 9 bases lining up with TRBD1. Trimming took 6 bases from V and 1 from J; bases not matched to a gene: 4. Germline V CDR1 and CDR2: SGDLS, YYNGEE. The CDR3 is made up of 14 amino acids. The CDR3, as DNA: TGTGCCAGCACCAAGACAGGGGGCCAAGAGACCCAGTACTTC. Translated: CASTKTGGQETQYF.

The chain carries TRBV19 and TRBJ2-3, with 10 bases fitting TRBD2. Germline V CDR1 and CDR2: LNHDA, SQIVND (reference sequence). The CDR3 runs to 15 residues. V lost 7 bases and J lost 0; bases outside the gene matches: 4. The CDR3 DNA reads TGTGCCAGTAAACGACTAGCGGGTAGCACAGATACGCAGTATTTT. As protein: CASKRLAGSTDTQYF.

This chain joins TRBV6-5 and TRBJ2-7; D may be TRBD1 (6 bases). Germline loops: CDR1 MNHEY, CDR2 SVGAGI. CDR3 length: 13 residues. V lost 6 bases to trimming and J lost 6 bases, with 15 bases between them. CDR3 protein: CASSPHRETEQYF. The CDR3 DNA follows: TGTGCCAGCAGCCCCCACAGGGAGACCGAGCAGTACTTC.

The chain combines TRBV2 with TRBJ2-7; 14 positions match TRBD2. The germline gives CDR1 SNHLY, CDR2 FYNNEI. There are 15 residues in the CDR3. The V segment lost 6 bases and the J segment 4 bases; nucleotides outside the gene matches: 5. The CDR3 sequence is CASRPGLAGVYEQYF. The DNA for the CDR3 is TGTGCCAGCAGACCGGGACTAGCGGGAGTGTACGAGCAGTACTTC.

The V call is TRBV20-1, the J call TRBJ2-1; D uncertain. The CDR3 is 11 residues long. Germline V gene sequence: CDR1 DFQATT, CDR2 SNEGSKA (reference sequence). The germline V and J ends were trimmed by 4 bases and 8 bases, with 9 bases remaining between them. The CDR3 nucleotides are TGCAGTGCTACGCGTGTCGATGAGCAGTTCTTC. Its protein product is CSATRVDEQFF.

This chain joins TRBV9 and TRBJ2-3; D call uncertain. Trimming shortened V by 4 bases and J by 0 bases, and 9 bases separated the two germline ends. Germline assignment: CDR1 SGDLS and CDR2 YYNGEE. This CDR3 contains 14 residues. CDR3 in DNA: TGTGCCAGCAGCCCTACTTCTAGCACAGATACGCAGTATTTT. Translating gives CASSPTSSTDTQYF.

This chain uses TRBV9 with TRBJ2-3; 10 nucleotides agree with TRBD2. The length of the CDR3 is 22 residues. Looked up from germline, CDR1 is SGDLS and CDR2 is YYNGEE. J was trimmed by 0 bases and V by 0 bases; bases with no gene match: 19. The CDR3 loop reads CASSVEEGSRLAGDPSTDTQYF. Written as DNA, the CDR3 is TGTGCCAGCAGCGTAGAGGAGGGGTCGAGGCTAGCGGGAGACCCTAGCACAGATACGCAGTATTTT.

J is TRBJ2-5 and V is TRBV28, with 9 bases aligning to TRBD1. The CDR3 has 15 amino acids. Trimming removed 4 bases from V and 5 bases from J; junction bases left unmatched: 8. The germline V gene encodes CDR1 MDHEN and CDR2 SYDVKM. The CDR3 coding sequence is TGTGCCAGCAGTTCCTCGGGACAGGGTTTGGAGACCCAGTACTTC. Protein sequence: CASSSSGQGLETQYF.

The CDR3 loop reads CSVDGLAGGNQYF. DNA for the CDR3: TGCAGCGTTGATGGACTAGCGGGAGGGAATCAGTACTTC. The J gene is TRBJ2-4, the V gene TRBV29-1; 15 bases match TRBD2. This CDR3 spans 13 amino acids. The germline gives CDR1 SQVTM, CDR2 ANQGSEA. With V trimmed by 3 bases and J by 12 bases, 3 bases remained unmatched.

The J gene is TRBJ2-1, the V gene TRBV9; D could derive from TRBD1 or TRBD2 (6 bases each). There are 14 residues in the CDR3. Per germline, CDR1 SGDLS and CDR2 YYNGEE. Trimming took off 0 bases at V and 14 bases at J, with 18 bases between the two ends. In nucleotides, the CDR3 is TGTGCCAGCAGCGTAGATGGAGGGGGAGCGAACGAGTTCTTC. Protein sequence: CASSVDGGGANEFF.

The gene calls are TRBV7-2 and TRBJ2-1, with a weak D call TRBD1 (5 bases). CDR1 and CDR2 (germline): SGHTA, FQGNSA. The CDR3 is 16 residues long. V lost 1 base, J lost 6 bases, and 16 bases lay in between. The CDR3 sequence is CASSLGGLGALNEQFF. The DNA of the CDR3 is TGTGCCAGCAGCTTAGGGGGCCTAGGGGCGCTCAATGAGCAGTTCTTC.

This clone was observed a single time. J is TRBJ2-1 and V is TRBV9; maybe TRBD2 (6 bases). Germline V gene lookup returns CDR1 SGDLS and CDR2 YYNGEE. The V and J ends lost 4 bases and 0 bases respectively, with 11 bases between them. The CDR3 spans 15 residues. The CDR3 nucleotides read TGTGCCAGCAGCTGGGGCGGGACCTCCTACAATGAGCAGTTCTTC. It codes for CASSWGGTSYNEQFF.

This clone was observed a handful of times. The V gene is TRBV5-1, the J gene TRBJ2-3, with 9 bases matching TRBD1. This CDR3 has 16 residues. Trimming cost V 0 bases and J 0 bases; bases outside gene matches: 2. The V gene's germline CDR1 is SGHRS and CDR2 YFSETQ. The CDR3 nucleotides are TGCGCCAGCAGCTTGGCAGACAGGGGGAGCACAGATACGCAGTATTTT. Its protein is CASSLADRGSTDTQYF.

This chain links TRBV30 with TRBJ2-7; D gene uncertain. This CDR3 is built from 11 residues. Germline CDR1 is GTSNPN and CDR2 is SVGIG (reference sequence). V dropped 0 bases and J dropped 3 bases, with 3 bases sitting between them. The CDR3 nucleotides read TGTGCCTGGAGTGTAGGCTACGAGCAGTACTTC. This gives the protein CAWSVGYEQYF.

The J gene is TRBJ2-3, the V gene TRBV6-1, with 7 bases identical to TRBD2. Germline V gene lookup returns CDR1 MNHNS and CDR2 SASEGT. J was trimmed by 12 bases and V by 5 bases; bases with no gene match: 8. This CDR3 is 12 amino acids long. CDR3 amino acids: CASSPLAALQYF. In DNA, the CDR3 is TGTGCCAGCAGTCCCCTAGCGGCCCTTCAGTATTTT.

This chain joins TRBV6-5 and TRBJ1-3; D not resolved. With 0 bases removed from V and 3 bases from J, the gap between germline ends came to 6 bases. The CDR3 sequence is 14 residues long. Germline-derived CDR1 and CDR2 are MNHEY and SVGAGI. The DNA of the CDR3 is TGTGCCAGCAGTTACTCGGGAAATGGAAACACCATATATTTT. Translated: CASSYSGNGNTIYF.

This chain links TRBV4-1 with TRBJ1-2, with D tentatively TRBD1 (5 bases). CDR1 MGHRA and CDR2 YSYEKL come from the germline V gene. V was trimmed by 4 bases and J by 6 bases, leaving 18 bases between them. The CDR3 spans 15 residues. For the CDR3, the DNA is TGCGCCAGCAGCCGCCCGAGTGGGGCAGGTAATGGCTACACCTTC. Residues: CASSRPSGAGNGYTF.

The rearrangement links TRBV28 to TRBJ2-5, with 7 bases matching TRBD2. CDR1 MDHEN and CDR2 SYDVKM come from the germline V gene. The CDR3 has 13 residues. Trimming at V came to 8 bases and at J to 1 base, leaving 4 bases not matched to a gene. CDR3 DNA: TGTGCCAGCGGTCCGGGGGGCCAAGAGACCCAGTACTTC. This codes for CASGPGGQETQYF.

The chain is built from TRBV5-1 and TRBJ2-2; no clear D. In germline, CDR1 is SGHRS, CDR2 YFSETQ. This CDR3 has 16 residues. V was trimmed by 7 bases and J by 4 bases, leaving 20 bases between them. CDR3 nucleotide sequence: TGCGCCAGCTCCCTTCTTGACTCACGAACCACCGGGGAGCTGTTTTTT. Its translation is CASSLLDSRTTGELFF.